Each of the 20 T cell receptor beta chains below was sequenced from the same sample in a study of shared clonotypes between healthy human individuals. TCRdb keeps only in-frame clones here, not all; method: immunoSEQ multiplex PCR. The sample records roughly 2.4 million clones, approximately 96% being singletons. The specimen was naive CD4+ T cells sorted from blood. Subset defined: CD45RA+ positively selected. Receptors were obtained from a young man in good health.

The V and J genes are TRBV30 and TRBJ2-4; the D is unclear. The CDR3 runs 15 residues. V dropped 0 bases and J dropped 3 bases, with 12 bases sitting between them. Germline V gives CDR1 GTSNPN, CDR2 SVGIG (reference sequence). Here the CDR3 DNA reads TGTGCCTGGAGTGTTGGCGTTGCCGGCAAAAACATTCAGTACTTC. Encoded protein: CAWSVGVAGKNIQYF.

J is TRBJ1-6 and V is TRBV10-1; no firm D call. This CDR3 has 13 amino acids. Trimming took 7 bases from V and 8 from J, leaving 12 bases between them. Germline assignment: CDR1 WNHNN and CDR2 SYGVQD (reference sequence). CDR3 amino acids: CASNDRPDSPLHF. CDR3 DNA: TGCGCCAGCAATGACCGGCCGGATTCACCCCTCCACTTT.

V gene TRBV7-9 combines with J gene TRBJ1-5; TRBD1 might be the D (5 bases). The germline V gene has CDR1 SEHNR and CDR2 FQNEAQ (reference sequence). The V gene lost 5 bases and the J gene lost 4 bases, with 9 bases spanning the gap. The CDR3 is made up of 13 amino acids. Written as DNA, the CDR3 is TGTGCCAGCAGCCAGGGCTCGAATCAGCCCCAGCATTTT. Amino acids: CASSQGSNQPQHF.

The chain combines TRBV11-3 with TRBJ2-5; 13 nucleotides align to TRBD2. Germline trimming cut 3 bases from V and 3 bases from J; bases unmatched to any gene: 1. The CDR3 has 15 residues. Germline V gene lookup returns CDR1 SGHNT and CDR2 YENEEA. CDR3 nucleotide sequence: TGTGCCAGCAGCTTTGGGACTAGCGGGAAAGAGACCCAGTACTTC. This sequence encodes CASSFGTSGKETQYF.

V is TRBV2 and J is TRBJ1-5, with 10 bases matching TRBD1. The CDR3 spans 14 residues. With V trimmed by 7 bases and J by 6 bases, 6 bases remained unmatched. Germline V gives CDR1 SNHLY, CDR2 FYNNEI. CDR3 protein: CASTGTGDVQPQHF. The DNA of the CDR3 is TGTGCCAGCACCGGGACAGGGGACGTTCAGCCCCAGCATTTT.

The chain couples TRBV30 to TRBJ2-1; TRBD2 aligns across 8 bases. In germline, CDR1 is GTSNPN, CDR2 SVGIG (reference sequence). The CDR3 totals 13 residues. J was trimmed by 10 bases and V by 2 bases; bases with no gene match: 7. CDR3 nucleotides: TGTGCCTGGAGTTCGGGAGGGCCGGGGGAGCAGTTCTTC. Translation gives CAWSSGGPGEQFF.

The rearrangement links TRBV6-6 to TRBJ2-3; TRBD2 aligns across 8 bases. With V trimmed by 8 bases and J by 3 bases, 13 bases remained unmatched. The CDR3 consists of 16 residues. Germline V gene lookup returns CDR1 MNHNY and CDR2 SVGAGI (reference sequence). CDR3 bases: TGTGCCAGCTTGGAGGCCCAGCGGGAGTTAACAGATACGCAGTATTTT. It translates to CASLEAQRELTDTQYF.

This chain uses TRBV5-1 with TRBJ1-2; the match to TRBD1 covers 7 bases. The germline gives CDR1 SGHRS, CDR2 YFSETQ. Germline trimming cut 4 bases from V and 1 base from J; bases unmatched to any gene: 7. The CDR3 extends over 15 amino acids. The CDR3 DNA sequence: TGCGCCAGCAGCGAAGACAGGGTTAATAACTATGGCTACACCTTC. Translation: CASSEDRVNNYGYTF.

The chain links TRBV18 to TRBJ2-4; D perhaps matches TRBD1 (5 bases). CDR3 size: 14 residues. V was shortened by 4 bases and J by 7 bases, with 14 bases between the two germline ends. CDR1 KGHSH and CDR2 LQKENI come from the germline V gene. The CDR3 here is CASSLQDLKNIQYF. The CDR3 bases are TGTGCCAGCTCACTACAGGATTTAAAGAACATTCAGTACTTC.

The chain combines TRBV4-1 with TRBJ2-5; no clear D. CDR3 length: 17 amino acids. The germline CDR1 and CDR2 sequences are MGHRA and YSYEKL. Trimming removed 4 bases from V and 4 bases from J, with 22 bases in between. CDR3 in amino acids: CASSPQPRTDGVETQYF. In DNA form, the CDR3 reads TGCGCCAGCAGCCCCCAACCCAGGACGGACGGCGTAGAGACCCAGTACTTC.

The chain couples TRBV7-3 to TRBJ2-2; D unclear. The CDR3 runs to 14 residues. The germline gives CDR1 SGHTA, CDR2 FQGTGA. V was pared by 5 bases and J by 2 bases, with 9 bases between. The CDR3 reads CASSVTGNTGELFF. The CDR3 DNA sequence: TGTGCCAGCAGCGTTACGGGCAACACCGGGGAGCTGTTTTTT.

The V call is TRBV5-1, the J call TRBJ1-4; D call uncertain. The CDR3 runs to 15 residues. Germline V gene lookup returns CDR1 SGHRS and CDR2 YFSETQ. With 4 bases removed from V and 3 bases from J, the gap between germline ends came to 13 bases. The CDR3 here is CASSPHISPNEKLFF. CDR3 coding DNA: TGCGCCAGCAGCCCCCACATATCCCCTAATGAAAAACTGTTTTTT.

The genes are TRBV4-1 and TRBJ1-1; no definite D call. V lost 0 bases, J lost 1 base, and 6 bases lay in between. CDR3 length: 14 amino acids. In germline, CDR1 is MGHRA, CDR2 YSYEKL. The CDR3 nucleotides read TGCGCCAGCAGCCAAGAAGCAGGGAACACTGAAGCTTTCTTT. Translated: CASSQEAGNTEAFF.

The V and J genes are TRBV7-9 and TRBJ2-5, with no clear D. V gave up 1 base and J gave up 3 bases, with 12 bases separating them. This CDR3 has 15 residues. Germline V CDR1 and CDR2: SEHNR, FQNEAQ (reference sequence). This CDR3 is CASSLGLKPEETQYF. CDR3 coding DNA: TGTGCCAGCAGCTTAGGACTGAAACCAGAAGAGACCCAGTACTTC.

This chain connects TRBV19 to TRBJ2-7; TRBD2 matches at 7 bases. Germline trimming cut 4 bases from V and 4 bases from J; bases unmatched to any gene: 16. The CDR3 has 17 residues. The V gene's germline CDR1 is LNHDA and CDR2 SQIVND (reference sequence). CDR3 residues: CASSTPLGAGKGYEQYF. CDR3 nucleotides: TGTGCCAGTAGTACGCCCTTAGGAGCGGGGAAAGGGTACGAGCAGTACTTC. The full variable domain, completed using reference TRBV19 and TRBJ2-7, is DGGITQSPKYLFRKEGQNVTLSCEQNLNHDAMYWYRQDPGQGLRLIYYSQIVNDFQKGDIAEGYSVSREKKESFPLTVTSAQKNPTAFYLCASSTPLGAGKGYEQYFGPGTRLTVT.

The chain links TRBV29-1 to TRBJ2-1, with D perhaps matching TRBD1 or TRBD2 (5 bases each). Germline V gives CDR1 SQVTM, CDR2 ANQGSEA. The CDR3 is 12 amino acids. V dropped 7 bases and J dropped 6 bases, with 13 bases sitting between them. The CDR3: CSAGPGLNEQFF. CDR3 in DNA: TGCAGCGCGGGGCCGGGCCTCAATGAGCAGTTCTTC.

The chain has TRBV19 and TRBJ2-4; 10 nucleotides align to TRBD1. The V and J ends lost 5 bases and 1 base, in that order; junction bases with no gene match: 11. CDR1 LNHDA and CDR2 SQIVND come from the germline V gene (reference sequence). The CDR3 extends over 18 amino acids. In DNA, the CDR3 is TGTGCCAGTAGTCTTCGGACAGGGGGGAATATGGCCAAAAACATTCAGTACTTC. The encoded protein is CASSLRTGGNMAKNIQYF.

This chain joins TRBV5-1 and TRBJ1-1; TRBD1 matches 10 bases. V gave up 4 bases and J gave up 4 bases; unmatched junction bases: 7. Germline-derived CDR1 and CDR2 are SGHRS and YFSETQ. This CDR3 region has 15 residues. CDR3 nucleotide sequence: TGCGCCAGCAGCACCCGACAGGGGGCGGGCACTGAAGCTTTCTTT. This codes for CASSTRQGAGTEAFF. The full variable domain, rest sourced from reference TRBV5-1 and TRBJ1-1, is KAGVTQTPRYLIKTRGQQVTLSCSPISGHRSVSWYQQTPGQGLQFLFEYFSETQRNKGNFPGRFSGRQFSNSRSEMNVSTLELGDSALYLCASSTRQGAGTEAFFGQGTRLTVV.

This rearrangement joins TRBV10-3 to TRBJ2-3, with D unresolved. CDR1 and CDR2 (germline): ENHRY, SYGVKD. CDR3 length: 13 residues. V shed 7 bases and J shed 2 bases, with 10 bases lying between them. This CDR3 reads CAINRGPTDTQYF. The CDR3 coding sequence is TGTGCCATCAACCGAGGCCCCACAGATACGCAGTATTTT.

Remarks on this clone: This same CDR3 is encoded by further DNA sequences in the sample. The gene calls are TRBV5-4 and TRBJ1-2, with 10 bases lining up with TRBD1. Losses at the gene ends were 3 bases for V and 5 bases for J; bases not matched to a gene: 4. CDR3 size: 14 residues. Germline V gene data show CDR1 as SGHNT and CDR2 as YYREEE (reference sequence). The CDR3 DNA reads TGTGCCAGCAGCTCGGACAGGGGGTATTATGGCTACACCTTC. Translated: CASSSDRGYYGYTF.